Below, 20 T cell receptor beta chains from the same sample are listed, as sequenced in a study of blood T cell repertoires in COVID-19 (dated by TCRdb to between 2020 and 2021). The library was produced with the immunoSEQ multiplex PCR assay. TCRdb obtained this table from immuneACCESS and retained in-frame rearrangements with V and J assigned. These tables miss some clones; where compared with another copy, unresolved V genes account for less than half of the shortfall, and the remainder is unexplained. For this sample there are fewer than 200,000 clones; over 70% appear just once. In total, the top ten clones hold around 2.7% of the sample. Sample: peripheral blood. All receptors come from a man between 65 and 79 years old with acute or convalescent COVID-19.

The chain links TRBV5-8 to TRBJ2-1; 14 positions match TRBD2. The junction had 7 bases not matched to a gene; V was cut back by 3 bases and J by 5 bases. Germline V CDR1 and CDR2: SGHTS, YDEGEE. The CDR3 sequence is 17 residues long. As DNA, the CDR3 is TGTGCCAGCAGCTACCTGACTAGCGGGAGGGTTCACAATGAGCAGTTCTTC. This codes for CASSYLTSGRVHNEQFF.

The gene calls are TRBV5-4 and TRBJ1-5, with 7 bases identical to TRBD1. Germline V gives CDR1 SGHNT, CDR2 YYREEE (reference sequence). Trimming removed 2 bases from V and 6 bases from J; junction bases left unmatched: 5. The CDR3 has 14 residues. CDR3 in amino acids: CASSLGGAGQPQHF. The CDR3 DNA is TGTGCCAGCAGCTTAGGGGGCGCGGGTCAGCCCCAGCATTTT.

CDR3 residues: CASSESGANTEAFF. CDR3 coding DNA: TGTGCCAGCAGTGAATCAGGGGCGAACACTGAAGCTTTCTTT. The J gene is TRBJ1-1, the V gene TRBV6-1; tentative D call: TRBD1 (6 bases). This CDR3 spans 14 amino acids. Trimming pared 2 bases from V and 1 base from J, leaving 8 bases between. Looked up from germline, CDR1 is MNHNS and CDR2 is SASEGT.

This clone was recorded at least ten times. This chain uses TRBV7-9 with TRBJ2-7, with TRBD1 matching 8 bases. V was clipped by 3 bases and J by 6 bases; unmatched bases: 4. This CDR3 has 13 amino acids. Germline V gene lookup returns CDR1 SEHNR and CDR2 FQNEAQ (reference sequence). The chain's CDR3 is CASSFGTGSEQYF. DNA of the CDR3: TGTGCCAGCAGCTTCGGGACAGGTAGCGAGCAGTACTTC.

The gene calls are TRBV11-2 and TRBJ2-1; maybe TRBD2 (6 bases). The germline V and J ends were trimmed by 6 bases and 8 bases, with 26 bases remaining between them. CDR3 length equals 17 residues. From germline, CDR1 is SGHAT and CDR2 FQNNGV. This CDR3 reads CASSLSSRLGWSHEQFF. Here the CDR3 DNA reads TGTGCCAGCAGTCTTTCATCCAGACTAGGATGGTCCCATGAGCAGTTCTTC.

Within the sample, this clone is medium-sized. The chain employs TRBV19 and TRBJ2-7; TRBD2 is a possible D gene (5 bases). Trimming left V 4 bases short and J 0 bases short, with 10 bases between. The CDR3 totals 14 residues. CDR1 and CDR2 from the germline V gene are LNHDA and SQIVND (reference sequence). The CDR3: CASSSSVSSYEQYF. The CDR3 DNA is TGTGCCAGTAGTAGTAGCGTGAGCTCCTACGAGCAGTACTTC.

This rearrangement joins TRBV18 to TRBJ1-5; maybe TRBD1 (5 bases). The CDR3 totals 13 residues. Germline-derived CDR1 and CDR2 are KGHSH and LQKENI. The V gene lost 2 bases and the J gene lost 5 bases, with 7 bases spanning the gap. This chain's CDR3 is CASSPGADQPQHF. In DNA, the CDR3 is TGTGCCAGCTCACCAGGGGCGGATCAGCCCCAGCATTTT.

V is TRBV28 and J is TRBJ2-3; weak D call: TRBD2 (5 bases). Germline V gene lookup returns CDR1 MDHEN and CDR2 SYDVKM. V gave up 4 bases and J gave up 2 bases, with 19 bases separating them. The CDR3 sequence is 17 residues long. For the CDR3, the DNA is TGTGCCAGCAGTTCCCCCGCTCAAGCGGAGGACACAGATACGCAGTATTTT. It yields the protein CASSSPAQAEDTDTQYF. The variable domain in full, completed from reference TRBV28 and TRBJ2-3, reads DVKVTQSSRYLVKRTGEKVFLECVQDMDHENMFWYRQDPGLGLRLIYFSYDVKMKEKGDIPEGYSVSREKKERFSLILESASTNQTSMYLCASSSPAQAEDTDTQYFGPGTRLTVL.

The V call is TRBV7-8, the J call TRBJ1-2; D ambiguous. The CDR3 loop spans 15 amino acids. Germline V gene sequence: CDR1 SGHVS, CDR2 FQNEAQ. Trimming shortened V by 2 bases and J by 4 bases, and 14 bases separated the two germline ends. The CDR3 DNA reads TGTGCCAGCAGCTTATCTGACATCAAAATCTATGGCTACACCTTC. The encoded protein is CASSLSDIKIYGYTF.

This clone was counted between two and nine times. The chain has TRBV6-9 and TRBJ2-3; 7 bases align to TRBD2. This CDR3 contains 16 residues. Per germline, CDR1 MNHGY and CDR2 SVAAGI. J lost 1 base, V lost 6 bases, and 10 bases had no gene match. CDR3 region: CASSRRGRGGTDTQYF. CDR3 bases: TGTGCCAGCAGCCGGCGAGGACGGGGGGGCACAGATACGCAGTATTTT.

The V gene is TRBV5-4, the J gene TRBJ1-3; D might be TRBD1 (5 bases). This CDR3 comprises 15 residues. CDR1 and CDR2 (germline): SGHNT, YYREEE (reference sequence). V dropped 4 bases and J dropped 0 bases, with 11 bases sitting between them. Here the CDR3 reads CASSSIGGSGNTIYF. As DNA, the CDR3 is TGTGCCAGCAGCAGCATCGGGGGCTCTGGAAACACCATATATTTT.

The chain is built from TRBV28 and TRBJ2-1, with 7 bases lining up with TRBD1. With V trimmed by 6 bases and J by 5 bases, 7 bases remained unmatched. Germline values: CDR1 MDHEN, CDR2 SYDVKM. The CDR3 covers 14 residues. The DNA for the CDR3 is TGTGCCAGCAGACTCCCGACAGGGAACAATGAGCAGTTCTTC. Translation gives CASRLPTGNNEQFF.

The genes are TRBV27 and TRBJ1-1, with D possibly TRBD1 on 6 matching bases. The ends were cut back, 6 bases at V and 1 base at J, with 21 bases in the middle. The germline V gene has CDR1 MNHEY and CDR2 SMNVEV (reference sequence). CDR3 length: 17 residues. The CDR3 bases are TGTGCCAGCAGCAACAAAGTAACAGGGTCCCGGAACACTGAAGCTTTCTTT. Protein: CASSNKVTGSRNTEAFF.

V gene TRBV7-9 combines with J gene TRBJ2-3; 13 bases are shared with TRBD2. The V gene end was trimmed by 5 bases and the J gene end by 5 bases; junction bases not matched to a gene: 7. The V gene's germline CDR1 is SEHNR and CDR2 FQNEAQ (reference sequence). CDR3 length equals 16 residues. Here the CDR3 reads CASSQRTSGRLDTQYF. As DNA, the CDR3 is TGTGCCAGCAGCCAAAGGACTAGCGGGAGATTAGATACGCAGTATTTT.

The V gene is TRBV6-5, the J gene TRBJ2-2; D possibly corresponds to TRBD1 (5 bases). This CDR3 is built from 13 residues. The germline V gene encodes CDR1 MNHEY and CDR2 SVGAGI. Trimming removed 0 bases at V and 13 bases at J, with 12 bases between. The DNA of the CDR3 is TGTGCCAGCAGTTACTCAGGGGAAGGGTGGCTGTTTTTT. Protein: CASSYSGEGWLFF.

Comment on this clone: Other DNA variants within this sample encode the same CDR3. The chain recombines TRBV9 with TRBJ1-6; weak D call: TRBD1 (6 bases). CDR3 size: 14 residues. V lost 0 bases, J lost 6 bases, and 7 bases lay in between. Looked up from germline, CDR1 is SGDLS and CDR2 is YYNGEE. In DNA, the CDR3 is TGTGCCAGCAGCGTAGGGACAGCTAATTCACCCCTCCACTTT. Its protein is CASSVGTANSPLHF.

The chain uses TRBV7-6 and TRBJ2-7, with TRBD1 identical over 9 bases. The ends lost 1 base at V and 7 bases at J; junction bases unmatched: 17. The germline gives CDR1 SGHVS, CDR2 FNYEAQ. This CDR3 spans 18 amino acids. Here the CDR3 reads CASSLGDWTGAIPWEQYF. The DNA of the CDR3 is TGTGCCAGCAGCTTAGGGGACTGGACAGGGGCAATACCCTGGGAGCAGTACTTC.

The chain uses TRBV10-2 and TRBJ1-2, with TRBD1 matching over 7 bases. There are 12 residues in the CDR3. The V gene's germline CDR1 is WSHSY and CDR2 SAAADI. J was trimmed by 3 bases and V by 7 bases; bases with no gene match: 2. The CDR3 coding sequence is TGCGCCAGCATTGGACAGGACTATGGCTACACCTTC. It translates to CASIGQDYGYTF.

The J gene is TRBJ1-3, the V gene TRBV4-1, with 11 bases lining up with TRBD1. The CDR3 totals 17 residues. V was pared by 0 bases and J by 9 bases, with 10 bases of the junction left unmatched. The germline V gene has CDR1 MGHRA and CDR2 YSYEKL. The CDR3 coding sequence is TGCGCCAGCAGCCAAGATCCGGGTGGGACAGGGGGGAGCACCATATATTTT. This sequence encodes CASSQDPGGTGGSTIYF.

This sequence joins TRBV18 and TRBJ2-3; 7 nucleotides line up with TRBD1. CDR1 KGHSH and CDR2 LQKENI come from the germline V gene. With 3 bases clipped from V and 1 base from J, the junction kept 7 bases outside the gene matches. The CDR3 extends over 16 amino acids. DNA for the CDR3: TGTGCCAGCTCACCCCTGGGACAGATCCGCACAGATACGCAGTATTTT. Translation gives CASSPLGQIRTDTQYF.